These 17 T cell receptor beta chains came from one sample sequenced in a study of blood T cell repertoires in COVID-19. Method: immunoSEQ multiplex PCR; TCRdb's copy keeps in-frame clones and lacks some. The sample shows 20,000 to 30,000 clones, 80% to 95% of them seen only once. The source material was peripheral blood. Receptor source: a human donor in a cohort sampled during active COVID-19.

The CDR3 sequence: CASHRDTEAFF. CDR3 nucleotides: TGTGCCAGCCATAGAGACACTGAAGCTTTCTTT. V is TRBV6-5 and J is TRBJ1-1; unclear D gene. Trimming took off 8 bases at V and 3 bases at J, with 7 bases between the two ends. This CDR3 comprises 11 residues. Looked up from germline, CDR1 is MNHEY and CDR2 is SVGAGI.

The V call is TRBV6-5, the J call TRBJ2-5; 11 nucleotides align to TRBD1. Germline V gene lookup returns CDR1 MNHEY and CDR2 SVGAGI. Unmatched junction bases numbered 7, after V lost 6 bases and J lost 4 bases. The CDR3 length is 15 residues. CDR3 nucleotide sequence: TGTGCCAGCAGAAGGGGGACAGGGGGTGGAGAGACCCAGTACTTC. Protein product: CASRRGTGGGETQYF.

This chain connects TRBV7-2 to TRBJ1-2; D may be TRBD1 (6 bases). V shed 1 base and J shed 0 bases, with 9 bases lying between them. The CDR3 length is 15 residues. Germline CDR1 SGHTA, CDR2 FQGNSA. In DNA form, the CDR3 reads TGTGCCAGCAGCTTAGGGGCAGGGGCTAACTATGGCTACACCTTC. This sequence encodes CASSLGAGANYGYTF.

This CDR3 reads CASSFSRDSYEQYF. CDR3 in DNA: TGTGCCAGCAGCTTTTCTAGAGACTCCTACGAGCAGTACTTC. The J gene is TRBJ2-7, the V gene TRBV7-3; D gene uncertain. V lost 3 bases, J lost 0 bases, and 9 bases lay in between. CDR3 length: 14 residues. Germline CDR1 SGHTA, CDR2 FQGTGA.

This clone was found once. The genes are TRBV11-3 and TRBJ1-1; the match to TRBD1 covers 8 bases. From germline, CDR1 is SGHNT and CDR2 YENEEA. With 5 bases clipped from V and 6 bases from J, the junction kept 11 bases outside the gene matches. CDR3 length: 15 amino acids. CDR3 DNA sequence: TGTGCCAGCAGCGCCTCTACCCCAGGGGGCTCTGAAGCTTTCTTT. This encodes CASSASTPGGSEAFF.

As to this clone: At one end, the junction sequence differs from germline, possibly due to a read error. The rearrangement links TRBV28 to TRBJ1-4; possible D gene TRBD1, 6 bases. In germline, CDR1 is MDHEN, CDR2 SYDVKM. The CDR3 spans 12 residues. CDR3 sequence reads: CASSLRGGRVDF. The CDR3 region has the DNA TGTGCCAGCAGTTTAAGGGGGGGCCGGGTGGATTTT.

The V gene is TRBV28, the J gene TRBJ2-7, with D perhaps TRBD2 (7 bases). V lost 8 bases to trimming and J lost 5 bases, with 22 bases between them. Germline lookup yields CDR1 MDHEN and CDR2 SYDVKM. This CDR3 region has 15 residues. CDR3 nucleotides: TGTGCCAGCGGGAGGGGGGACCGCAACTCAGACGAGCAGTACTTC. Amino acid sequence: CASGRGDRNSDEQYF. The full variable domain, in which reference TRBV28 and TRBJ2-7 provide the parts outside the CDR3, is DVKVTQSSRYLVKRTGEKVFLECVQDMDHENMFWYRQDPGLGLRLIYFSYDVKMKEKGDIPEGYSVSREKKERFSLILESASTNQTSMYLCASGRGDRNSDEQYFGPGTRLTVT.

On this clone: This sample also contains other DNA sequences that code for the same CDR3. The chain recombines TRBV5-1 with TRBJ2-3; the match to TRBD1 covers 7 bases. J lost 1 base, V lost 4 bases, and 6 bases had no gene match. This CDR3 spans 15 amino acids. Per germline, CDR1 SGHRS and CDR2 YFSETQ. This CDR3 is CASSPAGQGTDTQYF. In DNA, the CDR3 is TGCGCCAGCAGCCCTGCTGGACAGGGCACAGATACGCAGTATTTT. Supplemented by reference TRBV5-1 and TRBJ2-3, the full variable domain reads KAGVTQTPRYLIKTRGQQVTLSCSPISGHRSVSWYQQTPGQGLQFLFEYFSETQRNKGNFPGRFSGRQFSNSRSEMNVSTLELGDSALYLCASSPAGQGTDTQYFGPGTRLTVL.

The rearrangement joins TRBV6-5 to TRBJ1-4, with 7 bases fitting TRBD1. Trimming cost V 2 bases and J 8 bases; bases outside gene matches: 11. The CDR3 is 16 residues long. Germline CDR1 MNHEY, CDR2 SVGAGI. The CDR3 here is CASSYLKFRGREKLFF. In nucleotides, the CDR3 is TGTGCCAGCAGTTACCTTAAATTCAGGGGGAGGGAAAAACTGTTTTTT.

The chain links TRBV4-2 to TRBJ1-5, with TRBD1 as a possible D gene (5 bases). Germline CDR1 and CDR2: LGHNA and YNFKEQ. Trimming cost V 2 bases and J 4 bases, with 12 bases left between them. The CDR3 covers 15 residues. The CDR3 bases are TGTGCCAGCAGCCAAAGGTTCCAGGGAAATCAGCCCCAGCATTTT. It encodes CASSQRFQGNQPQHF.

The genes are TRBV6-5 and TRBJ1-3, with a tentative D call TRBD1 (6 bases). V lost 4 bases and J lost 4, with 11 bases in between. The CDR3 loop spans 14 amino acids. Germline V gene lookup returns CDR1 MNHEY and CDR2 SVGAGI. The CDR3 here is CASSSGQLGNTIYF. The CDR3 bases are TGTGCCAGCAGTTCGGGACAACTGGGAAACACCATATATTTT.

The V gene is TRBV6-1, the J gene TRBJ2-1, with TRBD2 matching over 12 bases. This CDR3 has 17 residues. CDR1 and CDR2 (germline): MNHNS, SASEGT. J lost 7 bases, V lost 4 bases, and 11 bases had no gene match. The CDR3 bases are TGTGCCAGCAGTGGTGCTAGGACTAGCGGGATTGGAAATGAGCAGTTCTTC. Residues: CASSGARTSGIGNEQFF.

The V gene is TRBV19, the J gene TRBJ2-1; TRBD2 matches 10 bases. V gave up 5 bases and J gave up 8 bases; unmatched junction bases: 12. CDR1 and CDR2 (germline): LNHDA, SQIVND (reference sequence). There are 16 residues in the CDR3. The CDR3 coding sequence is TGTGCCAGTAGTCCCCTGACTAGCGGGCGGGTTTATGAGCAGTTCTTC. Protein sequence: CASSPLTSGRVYEQFF.

The J gene is TRBJ1-2, the V gene TRBV5-6, with D maybe TRBD1 (6 bases). CDR1 SGHDT and CDR2 YYEEEE come from the germline V gene. V was shortened by 5 bases and J by 4 bases, with 12 bases between the two germline ends. This CDR3 comprises 13 residues. CDR3 residues: CASSSGEGYGYTF. The CDR3 DNA follows: TGTGCCAGCAGTTCAGGGGAGGGCTATGGCTACACCTTC.

On this clone: A read error may produce the germline difference seen at one junction end. The V and J genes are TRBV12-3 or TRBV12-4 and TRBJ2-1, with D unclear. The CDR3 consists of 10 residues. The chain's CDR3 is CASSYHEQFF. In nucleotides, the CDR3 is TGTGCCAGCAGCTACCATGAGCAGTTCTTC.

The chain recombines TRBV7-3 with TRBJ2-3, with a possible D match to TRBD2 (6 bases). V was trimmed by 1 base and J by 2 bases, leaving 19 bases between them. CDR1 and CDR2 (germline): SGHTA, FQGTGA. The CDR3 is made up of 18 amino acids. In nucleotides, the CDR3 is TGTGCCAGCAGCTTAAGATCGGCGGGGAGCTCTCTCACAGATACGCAGTATTTT. Translating gives CASSLRSAGSSLTDTQYF.

The CDR3 here is CASSPRLSGGNNEQFF. CDR3 bases: TGTGCCAGCAGCCCCCGGCTCAGCGGGGGTAACAATGAGCAGTTCTTC. V usage is TRBV9 and J usage is TRBJ2-1, with TRBD2 identical over 8 bases. CDR3 size: 16 residues. Germline V gives CDR1 SGDLS, CDR2 YYNGEE. The V segment lost 4 bases and the J segment 5 bases; nucleotides outside the gene matches: 11.